The clone carrying this TCR beta chain was seen once. The table came from immunoSEQ multiplex PCR; TCRdb's copy has only in-frame clones and leaves some out. The sample yields around 3,500 clones, 60% to 85% seen once. This specimen comes from a study of immune evolution from preneoplasia to lung adenocarcinoma. Study overall: HLA loss of heterozygosity: approximately 7.5% AIS, around 16% MIA, about 35% ADC, none AAH.

Nucleic acids came from premalignant or tumor cells enriched by macro-dissection. This CDR3 spans 13 amino acids. Trimming removed 7 bases from V and 7 bases from J, with 16 bases in between. Germline assignment: CDR1 MNHEY and CDR2 SVGAGI. The receptor was isolated from a person in their 70s with lung adenocarcinoma. The sample consisted of FFPE atypical adenomatous hyperplasia tissue from the lung. Indicated subset: atypical adenomatous hyperplasia (AAH), lung preneoplasia. J is TRBJ1-2 and V is TRBV6-5; D might be TRBD1 (5 bases). CDR3 amino acids: CASTQGSSRGYTF. For the CDR3, the DNA is TGTGCCAGCACCCAGGGCAGCTCTCGTGGCTACACCTTC.